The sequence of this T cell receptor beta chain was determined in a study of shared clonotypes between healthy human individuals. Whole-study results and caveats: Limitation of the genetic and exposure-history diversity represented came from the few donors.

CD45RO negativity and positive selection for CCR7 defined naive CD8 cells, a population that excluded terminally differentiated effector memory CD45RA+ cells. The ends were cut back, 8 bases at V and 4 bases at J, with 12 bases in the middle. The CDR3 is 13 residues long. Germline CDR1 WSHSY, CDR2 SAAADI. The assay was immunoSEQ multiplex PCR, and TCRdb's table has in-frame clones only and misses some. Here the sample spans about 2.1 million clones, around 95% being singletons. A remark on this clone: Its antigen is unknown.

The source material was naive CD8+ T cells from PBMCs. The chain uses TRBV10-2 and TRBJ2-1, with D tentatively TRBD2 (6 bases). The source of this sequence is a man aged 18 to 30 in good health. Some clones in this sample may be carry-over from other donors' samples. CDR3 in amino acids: CASWDWRYNEQFF. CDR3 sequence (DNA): TGCGCCAGCTGGGACTGGCGGTACAATGAGCAGTTCTTC.